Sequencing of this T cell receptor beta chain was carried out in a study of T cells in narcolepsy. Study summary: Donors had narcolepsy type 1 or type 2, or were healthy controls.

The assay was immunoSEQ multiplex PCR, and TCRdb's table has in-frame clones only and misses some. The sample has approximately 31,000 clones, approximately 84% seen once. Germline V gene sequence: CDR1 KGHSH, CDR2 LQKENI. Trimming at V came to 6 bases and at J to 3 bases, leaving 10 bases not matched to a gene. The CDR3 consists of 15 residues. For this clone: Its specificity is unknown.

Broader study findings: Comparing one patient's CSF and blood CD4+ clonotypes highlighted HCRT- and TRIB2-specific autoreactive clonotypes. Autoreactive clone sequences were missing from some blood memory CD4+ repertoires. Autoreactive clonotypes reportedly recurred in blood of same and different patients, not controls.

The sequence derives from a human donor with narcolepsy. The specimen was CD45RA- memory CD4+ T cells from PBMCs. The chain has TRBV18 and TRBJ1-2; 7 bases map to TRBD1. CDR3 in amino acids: CASSITKGADYGYTF. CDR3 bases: TGTGCCAGCTCGATCACTAAGGGGGCAGACTATGGCTACACCTTC.